The clone carrying this T cell receptor beta chain appeared many times. Its target is not known. TCRdb called the multiplex PCR reads again in MiXCR, with one record for every CDR3 protein. In the table there are 100,000 to 150,000 distinct CDR3 sequences, approximately 20% of which are singletons. The sample originates from a study of breast tumors, draining lymph nodes, adjacent tissues. Study-wide results and limits: The data were judged consistent with most tumor T cells coming from lymph node and expanding in tumor. That most tumor T cells come from lymph nodes remained unproven.

Axillary draining lymph nodes of breast cancer patients supplied the node samples. CDR3 length: 12 residues. The germline V and J ends were trimmed by 4 bases and 6 bases, with 9 bases remaining between them. Germline loops: CDR1 DFQATT, CDR2 SNEGSKA (reference sequence). Sequencing was done on a sample of axillary lymph node tissue. This sequence was found in a female donor with breast cancer. Some clones in this sample may be carry-over from other donors' samples. The rearrangement links TRBV20-1 to TRBJ2-2; D remains ambiguous. CDR3 amino acids: CSAILTPGELFF. In DNA form, the CDR3 reads TGCAGTGCTATATTGACCCCCGGGGAGCTGTTTTTT.